This entry concerns a single T cell receptor (beta chain). How the authors handled the data: Researchers report that nucleated cell counts were estimated from reference gene primer amplification. The data were produced by immunoSEQ multiplex PCR, yet TCRdb's version contains in-frame clones alone and is incomplete. That table supplies the V and J calls and clone size; D and trimming were determined from the DNA. The sample has 150,000 to 250,000 clones; almost 85% are singletons. Germline values: CDR1 LNHDA, CDR2 SQIVND (reference sequence). V lost 3 bases, J lost 5 bases, and 14 bases lay in between. This CDR3 is 14 amino acids long. These data come from a study of blood T cell repertoires in COVID-19. Study at large: The analysed material was cDNA or gDNA that came from T cells, B-cell-depleted T cells, or PBMCs.

This sequence joins TRBV19 and TRBJ2-7; D unclear. The receptor's source is a human donor with acute or convalescent COVID-19. The donor label of this sample is uncertain. Sequencing was done on a sample of peripheral blood. The CDR3 coding sequence is TGTGCCAGTAGTATGAGTCTCTTGCAAAACGAGCAGTACTTC. Its protein product is CASSMSLLQNEQYF.